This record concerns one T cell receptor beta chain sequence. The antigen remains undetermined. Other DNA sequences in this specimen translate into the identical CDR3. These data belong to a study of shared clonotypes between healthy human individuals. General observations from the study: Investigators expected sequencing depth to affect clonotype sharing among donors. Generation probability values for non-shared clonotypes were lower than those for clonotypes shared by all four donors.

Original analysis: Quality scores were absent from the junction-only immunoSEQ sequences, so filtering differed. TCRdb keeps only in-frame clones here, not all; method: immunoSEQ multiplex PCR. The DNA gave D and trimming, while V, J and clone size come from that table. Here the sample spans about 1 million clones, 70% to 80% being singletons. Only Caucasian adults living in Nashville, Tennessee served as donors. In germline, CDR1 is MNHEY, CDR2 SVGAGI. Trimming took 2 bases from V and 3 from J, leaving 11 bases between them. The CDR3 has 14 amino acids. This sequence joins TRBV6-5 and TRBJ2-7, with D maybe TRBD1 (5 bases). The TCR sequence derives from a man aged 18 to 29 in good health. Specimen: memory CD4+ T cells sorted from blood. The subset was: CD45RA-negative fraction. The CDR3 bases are TGTGCCAGCAGTTACCGTGGGGCGAGCTACGAGCAGTACTTC. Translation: CASSYRGASYEQYF.